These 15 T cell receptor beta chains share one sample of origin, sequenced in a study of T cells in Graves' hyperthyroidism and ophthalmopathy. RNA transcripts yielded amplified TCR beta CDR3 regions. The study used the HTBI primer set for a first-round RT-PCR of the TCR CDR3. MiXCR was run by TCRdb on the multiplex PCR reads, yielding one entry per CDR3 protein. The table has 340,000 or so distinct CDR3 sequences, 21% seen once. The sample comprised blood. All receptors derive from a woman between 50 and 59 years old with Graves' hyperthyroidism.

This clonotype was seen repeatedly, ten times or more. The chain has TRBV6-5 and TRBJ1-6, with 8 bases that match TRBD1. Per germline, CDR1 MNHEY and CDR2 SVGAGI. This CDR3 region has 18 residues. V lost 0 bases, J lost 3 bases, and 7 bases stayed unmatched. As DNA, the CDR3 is TGTGCCAGCAGTTACTCGAGGACAGGGACCAGCTATAATTCACCCCTCCACTTT. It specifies CASSYSRTGTSYNSPLHF.

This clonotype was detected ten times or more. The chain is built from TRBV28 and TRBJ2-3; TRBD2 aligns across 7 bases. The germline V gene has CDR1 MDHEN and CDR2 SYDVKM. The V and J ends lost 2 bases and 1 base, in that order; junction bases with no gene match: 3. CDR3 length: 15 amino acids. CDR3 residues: CASSLNRGGTDTQYF. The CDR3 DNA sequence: TGTGCCAGCAGTTTAAACCGGGGGGGCACAGATACGCAGTATTTT.

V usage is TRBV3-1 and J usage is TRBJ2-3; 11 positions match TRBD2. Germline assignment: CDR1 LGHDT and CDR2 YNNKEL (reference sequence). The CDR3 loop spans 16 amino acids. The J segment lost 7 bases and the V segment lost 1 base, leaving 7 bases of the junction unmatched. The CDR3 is CASSQVAGGPVNTQYF. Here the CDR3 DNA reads TGTGCCAGCAGCCAAGTAGCGGGAGGGCCAGTAAATACGCAGTATTTT.

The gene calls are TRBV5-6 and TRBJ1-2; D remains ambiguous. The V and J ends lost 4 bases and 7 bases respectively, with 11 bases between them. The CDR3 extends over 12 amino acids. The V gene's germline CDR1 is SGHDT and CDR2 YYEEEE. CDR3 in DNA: TGTGCCAGCAGCGGGCTAGTTCCTGGCTACACCTTC. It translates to CASSGLVPGYTF.

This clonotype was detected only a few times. CDR3 sequence: CASTRNRDTGNYGYTF. The CDR3 coding sequence is TGTGCCAGTACCCGGAATCGGGATACAGGGAACTATGGCTACACCTTC. V usage is TRBV19 and J usage is TRBJ1-2, with TRBD1 as a possible D gene (6 bases). Germline-derived CDR1 and CDR2 are LNHDA and SQIVND (reference sequence). Trimming pared 7 bases from V and 2 bases from J, leaving 20 bases between. The CDR3 runs to 16 residues.

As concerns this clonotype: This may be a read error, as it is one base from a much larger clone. The CDR3 nucleotides read TGTGCCAGCAGTTACCCCGCCAGGGAGGGAAATGAGCAGTACTTC. It specifies CASSYPAREGNEQYF. The chain recombines TRBV6-9 with TRBJ2-7; 7 nucleotides agree with TRBD2. V lost 3 bases and J lost 7; bases outside the gene matches: 12. Germline-derived CDR1 and CDR2 are MNHGY and SVAAGI. This CDR3 contains 15 residues.

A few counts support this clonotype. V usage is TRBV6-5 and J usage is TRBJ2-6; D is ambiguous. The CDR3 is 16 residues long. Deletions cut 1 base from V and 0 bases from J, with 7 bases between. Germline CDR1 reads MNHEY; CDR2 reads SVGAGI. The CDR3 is CASSYYPPSGANVLTF. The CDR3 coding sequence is TGTGCCAGCAGTTACTATCCCCCCTCTGGGGCCAACGTCCTGACTTTC.

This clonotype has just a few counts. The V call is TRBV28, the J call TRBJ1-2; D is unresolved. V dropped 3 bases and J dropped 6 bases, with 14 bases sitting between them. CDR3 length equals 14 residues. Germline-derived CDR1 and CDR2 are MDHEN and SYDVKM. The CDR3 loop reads CASSLVARMDGYTF. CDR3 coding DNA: TGTGCCAGCAGTTTGGTTGCCAGGATGGATGGCTACACCTTC.

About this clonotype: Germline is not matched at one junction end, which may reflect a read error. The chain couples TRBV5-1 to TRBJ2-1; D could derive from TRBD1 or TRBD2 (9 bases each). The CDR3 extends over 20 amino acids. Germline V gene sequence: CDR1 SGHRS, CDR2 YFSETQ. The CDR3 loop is CASNLGDRAPLSGGNNEQFF. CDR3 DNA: TGCGCCAGCAACTTGGGGGACAGGGCCCCTCTTAGCGGGGGAAACAATGAGCAGTTCTTC.

The CDR3 sequence is CASSFGDSVTEAFF. CDR3 bases: TGTGCCAGCAGCTTCGGGGACAGTGTCACTGAAGCTTTCTTT. The V call is TRBV9, the J call TRBJ1-1, with TRBD1 identical over 7 bases. Germline CDR1 and CDR2: SGDLS and YYNGEE. The CDR3 has 14 amino acids. The J segment lost 4 bases and the V segment lost 4 bases, leaving 7 bases of the junction unmatched. Using reference TRBV9 and TRBJ1-1 for the parts outside the CDR3, the full variable domain is DSGVTQTPKHLITATGQRVTLRCSPRSGDLSVYWYQQSLDQGLQFLIQYYNGEERAKGNILERFSAQQFPDLHSELNLSSLELGDSALYFCASSFGDSVTEAFFGQGTRLTVV.

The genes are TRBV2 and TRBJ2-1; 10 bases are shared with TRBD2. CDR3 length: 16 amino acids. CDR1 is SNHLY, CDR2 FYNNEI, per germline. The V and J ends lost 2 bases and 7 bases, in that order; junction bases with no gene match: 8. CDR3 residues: CASSEQSGGAKNEQFF. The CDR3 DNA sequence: TGTGCCAGCAGTGAACAAAGCGGGGGGGCCAAAAATGAGCAGTTCTTC.

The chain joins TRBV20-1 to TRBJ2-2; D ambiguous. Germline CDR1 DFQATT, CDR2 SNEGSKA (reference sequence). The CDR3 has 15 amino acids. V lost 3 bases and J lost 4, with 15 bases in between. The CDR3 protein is CSARDPPVGTGELFF. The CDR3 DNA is TGCAGTGCTAGGGATCCCCCGGTTGGCACCGGGGAGCTGTTTTTT.

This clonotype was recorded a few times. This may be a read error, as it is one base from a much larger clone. CDR3 bases: TGTGCCAGCGGCCCGAACACAGATACGCAGTATTTT. Amino acids: CASGPNTDTQYF. V is TRBV11-2 and J is TRBJ2-3; D unclear. CDR1 and CDR2 (germline): SGHAT, FQNNGV. This CDR3 comprises 12 residues. V lost 8 bases to trimming and J lost 2 bases, with 8 bases between them.

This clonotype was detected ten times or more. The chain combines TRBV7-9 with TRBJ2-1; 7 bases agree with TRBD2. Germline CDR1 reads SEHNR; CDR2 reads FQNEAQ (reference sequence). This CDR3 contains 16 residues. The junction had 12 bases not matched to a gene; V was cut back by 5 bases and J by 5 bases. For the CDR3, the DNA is TGTGCCAGCAGCATCATCTGGCGGGGGTTCAACAATGAGCAGTTCTTC. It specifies CASSIIWRGFNNEQFF.

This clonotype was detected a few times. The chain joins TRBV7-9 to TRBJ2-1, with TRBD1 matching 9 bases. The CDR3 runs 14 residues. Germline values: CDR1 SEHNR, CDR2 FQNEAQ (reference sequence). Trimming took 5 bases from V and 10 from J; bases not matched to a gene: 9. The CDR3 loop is CASSPGQGWREQFF. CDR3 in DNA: TGTGCCAGCAGCCCCGGACAGGGGTGGCGGGAGCAGTTCTTC.